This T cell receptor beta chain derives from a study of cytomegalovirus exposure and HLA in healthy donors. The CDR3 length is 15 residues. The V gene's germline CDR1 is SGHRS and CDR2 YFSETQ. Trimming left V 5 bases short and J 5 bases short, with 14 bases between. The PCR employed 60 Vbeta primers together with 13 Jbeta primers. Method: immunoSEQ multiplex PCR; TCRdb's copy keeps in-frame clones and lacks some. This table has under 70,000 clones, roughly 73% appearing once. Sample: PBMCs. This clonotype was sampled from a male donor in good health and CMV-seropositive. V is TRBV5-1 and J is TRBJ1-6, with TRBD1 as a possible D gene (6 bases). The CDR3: CASRTWTADNSPLHF. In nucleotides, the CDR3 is TGCGCCAGCAGAACCTGGACAGCGGATAATTCACCCCTCCACTTT.